This T cell receptor beta chain was profiled in a study of cytomegalovirus exposure and HLA in healthy donors. This clone came up once. Its matching antigen is unknown. Vbeta (60) and Jbeta (13) primers were used in the PCR. Assay: immunoSEQ multiplex PCR; the TCRdb copy retains only in-frame clones and omits some. Of roughly 90,000 clones in the sample, around 84% were seen once. Study findings and constraints: Later examination showed HLA-associated TCR beta chains had greater clonal expansion than equally common others.

V lost 6 bases and J 3 bases, leaving 6 bases between the germline ends. The length of the CDR3 is 12 residues. Germline V gene sequence: CDR1 MDHEN, CDR2 SYDVKM. V gene TRBV28 combines with J gene TRBJ1-5; D not resolved. The clonotype was recovered from a woman aged 40 to 49 in good health and CMV-seropositive. Sequencing input: PBMCs. Written as DNA, the CDR3 is TGTGCCAGCAGGGAGAACAATCAGCCCCAGCATTTT. This sequence encodes CASRENNQPQHF.